These 19 T cell receptor beta chains originate from one sample sequenced in a study of control samples from healthy donors and cancer patients (dated by TCRdb to 2018 to 2021). Library preparation was by the immunoSEQ multiplex PCR assay. The immuneACCESS repertoire file appears here via TCRdb, limited to in-frame rearrangements. These files lack a portion of the clones; in checked studies, under half of the deficit traces to unresolved V genes, and the cause of the others is not known. Here the sample has around 94,000 clones; 92% occur a single time. The ten largest clones add up to over 2% of the sample. The sequenced material came from blood. The receptors stem from a woman aged 18-29 years in good health.

This sequence joins TRBV4-2 and TRBJ2-2; D unclear. V lost 1 base to trimming and J lost 2 bases, with 11 bases between them. The CDR3 covers 16 residues. Germline CDR1 reads LGHNA; CDR2 reads YNFKEQ. CDR3: CASSQAERFNTGELFF. Here the CDR3 DNA reads TGTGCCAGCAGCCAAGCAGAGAGGTTCAACACCGGGGAGCTGTTTTTT.

As DNA, the CDR3 is TGTGCCAGCAGCCAAGCTGGGGCACTAGAGACCCAGTACTTC. Its protein product is CASSQAGALETQYF. V usage is TRBV5-4 and J usage is TRBJ2-5; possible D gene TRBD1, 5 bases. Germline V lookup: CDR1 SGHNT, CDR2 YYREEE (reference sequence). There are 14 residues in the CDR3. Trimming pared 4 bases from V and 4 bases from J, leaving 14 bases between.

CDR3 residues: CASIRGLAEYNEQFF. The CDR3 DNA sequence: TGTGCCAGCATTCGGGGACTAGCGGAATACAATGAGCAGTTCTTC. The chain couples TRBV2 to TRBJ2-1, with TRBD2 identical over 11 bases. This CDR3 region has 15 residues. V gave up 7 bases and J gave up 4 bases; unmatched junction bases: 6. Germline CDR1 and CDR2: SNHLY and FYNNEI. Full variable domain (remainder filled in from reference TRBV2 and TRBJ2-1): EPEVTQTPSHQVTQMGQEVILRCVPISNHLYFYWYRQILGQKVEFLVSFYNNEISEKSEIFDDQFSVERPDGSNFTLKIRSTKLEDSAMYFCASIRGLAEYNEQFFGPGTRLTVL.

The chain joins TRBV11-3 to TRBJ2-2; D is uncertain. The CDR3 has 13 amino acids. V shed 4 bases and J shed 2 bases, with 5 bases lying between them. The germline gives CDR1 SGHNT, CDR2 YENEEA. This chain's CDR3 is CASSSENTGELFF. In nucleotides, the CDR3 is TGTGCCAGCAGCTCGGAAAACACCGGGGAGCTGTTTTTT.

The chain links TRBV11-1 to TRBJ2-2; D possibly uses TRBD1 or TRBD2 (5 bases each). The CDR3 is 16 amino acids. In germline, CDR1 is SGHAT, CDR2 FQDESV (reference sequence). Trimming took off 5 bases at V and 3 bases at J, with 16 bases between the two ends. The CDR3 DNA sequence: TGTGCCAGCAGCAAGGGGACGGCCCTCTACACCGGGGAGCTGTTTTTT. Protein product: CASSKGTALYTGELFF.

This chain connects TRBV4-2 to TRBJ1-3, with D unclear. The CDR3 consists of 16 residues. The V end lost 1 base, the J end lost 0 bases, and 10 bases lay between the germline ends. The germline gives CDR1 LGHNA, CDR2 YNFKEQ. The CDR3 nucleotides read TGTGCCAGCAGCCAAGGCACAGCGGCCTCTGGAAACACCATATATTTT. Its translation: CASSQGTAASGNTIYF.

In nucleotides, the CDR3 is TGTGCCAGCAGCTTAGCTGTCAACGACTACGAGCAGTACTTC. This encodes CASSLAVNDYEQYF. The chain carries TRBV7-9 and TRBJ2-7; D gene uncertain. Trimming left V 0 bases short and J 3 bases short, with 9 bases between. The CDR3 loop spans 14 amino acids. In germline, CDR1 is SEHNR, CDR2 FQNEAQ (reference sequence).

The rearrangement links TRBV4-1 to TRBJ2-1; TRBD2 matches 7 bases. Looked up from germline, CDR1 is MGHRA and CDR2 is YSYEKL. V lost 1 base and J lost 7; bases outside the gene matches: 10. The CDR3 length is 16 residues. CDR3 nucleotide sequence: TGCGCCAGCAGCCAAGTGAGGACTCCCGGGAGGAATGAGCAGTTCTTC. This codes for CASSQVRTPGRNEQFF.

The table lists this clone with a few counts. This chain uses TRBV9 with TRBJ1-1; D call uncertain. The CDR3 loop spans 13 amino acids. Trimming cost V 0 bases and J 0 bases, with 3 bases left between them. Germline V gene sequence: CDR1 SGDLS, CDR2 YYNGEE. The chain's CDR3 is CASSVVMNTEAFF. The CDR3 DNA sequence: TGTGCCAGCAGCGTAGTAATGAACACTGAAGCTTTCTTT.

The genes are TRBV6-5 and TRBJ2-1, with D perhaps TRBD2 (5 bases). Germline CDR1 is MNHEY and CDR2 is SVGAGI. The CDR3 consists of 14 residues. Trimming pared 2 bases from V and 9 bases from J, leaving 14 bases between. The CDR3 protein is CASSYDLVRGEQFF. CDR3 bases: TGTGCCAGCAGTTACGATTTAGTTCGGGGTGAGCAGTTCTTC.

In nucleotides, the CDR3 is TGTGCCAGCAGCACGAAGGGACAGGGAATGAGTGGCTACACCTTC. This codes for CASSTKGQGMSGYTF. The V and J genes are TRBV28 and TRBJ1-2; 9 bases align to TRBD1. The ends lost 6 bases at V and 7 bases at J; junction bases unmatched: 12. CDR1 is MDHEN and CDR2 is SYDVKM in the germline V gene. This CDR3 comprises 15 residues.

This clone was counted a single time. V and J are TRBV5-4 and TRBJ2-1, with 7 bases fitting TRBD2. J lost 6 bases, V lost 4 bases, and 13 bases had no gene match. Germline CDR1 and CDR2: SGHNT and YYREEE (reference sequence). CDR3 size: 16 residues. The chain's CDR3 is CASSRLRASGSNEQFF. The CDR3 DNA reads TGTGCCAGCAGCAGGCTCAGGGCTAGCGGATCCAATGAGCAGTTCTTC. Using reference TRBV5-4 and TRBJ2-1 for the parts outside the CDR3, the full variable domain is ETGVTQSPTHLIKTRGQQVTLRCSSQSGHNTVSWYQQALGQGPQFIFQYYREEENGRGNFPPRFSGLQFPNYSSELNVNALELDDSALYLCASSRLRASGSNEQFFGPGTRLTVL.

This clone showed up just a few times. The genes are TRBV4-1 and TRBJ2-3; 7 nucleotides agree with TRBD2. The ends lost 4 bases at V and 3 bases at J; junction bases unmatched: 13. Germline V lookup: CDR1 MGHRA, CDR2 YSYEKL. The CDR3 totals 17 residues. This CDR3 reads CASSLGRSLAATDTQYF. In nucleotides, the CDR3 is TGCGCCAGCAGCCTAGGTAGGAGCCTAGCGGCTACAGATACGCAGTATTTT.

This clone has only one observation. The V gene is TRBV7-6, the J gene TRBJ1-1; the D is unclear. This CDR3 comprises 15 residues. CDR1 SGHVS and CDR2 FNYEAQ come from the germline V gene. Between the trimmed V and J ends, which lost 5 bases and 0 bases, there was a span of 13 bases. CDR3 coding DNA: TGTGCCAGCAGCCCAGGTTGGGGTATGAACACTGAAGCTTTCTTT. The encoded protein is CASSPGWGMNTEAFF.

The chain links TRBV27 to TRBJ2-7; maybe TRBD1 (6 bases). The CDR3 has 15 residues. Germline assignment: CDR1 MNHEY and CDR2 SMNVEV (reference sequence). V shed 3 bases and J shed 4 bases, with 16 bases lying between them. The CDR3 sequence: CASSFVQGFMYEQYF. CDR3 in DNA: TGTGCCAGCAGTTTCGTACAGGGTTTTATGTACGAGCAGTACTTC.

Concerning this clone itself: Its ends do not fully match the called genes, so a read error is possible. The V and J genes are TRBV30 and TRBJ2-7; 7 nucleotides match TRBD1. Looked up from germline, CDR1 is GTSNPN and CDR2 is SVGIG (reference sequence). The CDR3 extends over 12 amino acids. CDR3 DNA: TGTGCCGGGAGACAGGGTTTGGACGAGCAGTACTTC. The encoded protein is CAGRQGLDEQYF.

As concerns this clone: Germline is not matched at one junction end, which may reflect a read error. The chain uses TRBV6-4 and TRBJ2-7; 7 bases agree with TRBD1. This CDR3 has 12 amino acids. Germline CDR1 is MRHNA and CDR2 is SNTAGT. The CDR3 DNA follows: TGTGCCAGCAATGACAGGGTCTACGAGCAGTACTTC. It codes for CASNDRVYEQYF.

Regarding this clone: The junction departs from the called germline gene at one end, perhaps through a read error. This chain connects TRBV7-7 to TRBJ2-3; no firm D call. Germline V gene data show CDR1 as SSHAT and CDR2 as FNYEAQ (reference sequence). CDR3 length equals 17 residues. The CDR3 here is CASNPLIGPDFTDTQYF. Written as DNA, the CDR3 is TGTGCTAGCAACCCACTGATCGGGCCAGATTTCACAGATACGCAGTATTTT.

V is TRBV11-2 and J is TRBJ1-1; D gene ambiguous. Germline lookup yields CDR1 SGHAT and CDR2 FQNNGV. The CDR3 is 13 residues long. Here the CDR3 DNA reads TGTCCCCAAGAGGACGAAATGAACACTGAAGCTTTCTTT. Residues: CPQEDEMNTEAFF.